This T cell receptor beta chain was obtained from a study of control samples from healthy donors and cancer patients (dated by TCRdb to about 2020). Libraries came from the immunoSEQ multiplex PCR assay. TCRdb provides this immuneACCESS table in a form limited to in-frame rearrangements. Some clones are lacking; in checked studies, under half of them reflect an unresolved V gene, and why the rest are absent is not known. The sample data list over 65,000 clones, and less than 90% of these were observed just once. Of the sample, 8.5% to 10% is held by the ten largest clones. This clone appeared once. Its target antigen remains unknown. Base qualities are not provided; no much larger clone lies one nucleotide away. Sequencing input: PBMCs. The origin of this receptor is a woman aged 45 to 65 with colorectal cancer.

The DNA is TGTGCCAGCAGTTGGCGGCACGGAGGCTATGGCTACACCTTC. Translated, it reads CASSWRHGGYGYTF. The sequence joins TRBV28 to TRBJ1-2; the D gene is unclear. As encoded in the germline V gene, CDR1 is MDHEN while CDR2 is SYDVKM. Spanning cysteine to phenylalanine, the CDR3 consists of 14 amino acids. Kept here is only the CDR3 DNA, which spans 42 bases and is read in frame from base 1. Between the V and J ends, shortened by 4 bases and 4 bases respectively, the junction contains 13 bases.